The 25 T cell receptor beta chains below all came from one sample that was sequenced in a study of blood T cell repertoires in COVID-19. Sequenced by immunoSEQ multiplex PCR; TCRdb stores in-frame clones only, minus some. The sample has 350,000 to 450,000 clones, about 89% seen once. The sequenced material came from peripheral blood. These receptors came from a woman aged 55 to 70 with COVID-19, enrolled during active disease.

The V call is TRBV4-1, the J call TRBJ1-2; TRBD1 agrees at 9 bases. The CDR3 totals 16 residues. The V and J ends lost 3 bases and 7 bases, in that order; junction bases with no gene match: 12. CDR1 is MGHRA, CDR2 YSYEKL, per germline. For the CDR3, the DNA is TGCGCCAGCAGCCACCCCGACCGGGACAGGGATTCTGGCTACACCTTC. Translating gives CASSHPDRDRDSGYTF.

The chain links TRBV6-6 to TRBJ1-1; D is ambiguous. The CDR3 runs 14 residues. CDR1 and CDR2 (germline): MNHNY, SVGAGI (reference sequence). Trimming left V 6 bases short and J 0 bases short, with 11 bases between. The CDR3 region has the DNA TGTGCCAGCAGACCCCAAACTTTGAACACTGAAGCTTTCTTT. Translated, it gives CASRPQTLNTEAFF.

The chain is built from TRBV2 and TRBJ1-5, with a possible D match to TRBD1 (5 bases). The CDR3 has 14 residues. Germline-derived CDR1 and CDR2 are SNHLY and FYNNEI. V dropped 2 bases and J dropped 4 bases, with 9 bases sitting between them. CDR3 nucleotides: TGTGCCAGCAGTGAACGGGAGGGGAATCAGCCCCAGCATTTT. Residues: CASSEREGNQPQHF. The full variable domain, in which reference TRBV2 and TRBJ1-5 provide the parts outside the CDR3, is EPEVTQTPSHQVTQMGQEVILRCVPISNHLYFYWYRQILGQKVEFLVSFYNNEISEKSEIFDDQFSVERPDGSNFTLKIRSTKLEDSAMYFCASSEREGNQPQHFGDGTRLSIL.

The chain combines TRBV5-1 with TRBJ1-3; D is unclear. The CDR3 runs 13 residues. V dropped 3 bases and J dropped 4 bases, with 8 bases sitting between them. Germline CDR1 and CDR2: SGHRS and YFSETQ. This CDR3 is CASSSLEGNTIYF. CDR3 nucleotide sequence: TGCGCCAGCAGCTCCCTGGAGGGAAACACCATATATTTT.

V and J are TRBV6-5 and TRBJ2-5; tentatively, D is TRBD1 (5 bases). V dropped 5 bases and J dropped 5 bases, with 12 bases sitting between them. Germline assignment: CDR1 MNHEY and CDR2 SVGAGI. CDR3 length: 13 amino acids. CDR3 residues: CASSRGRWETQYF. DNA of the CDR3: TGTGCCAGCAGTAGGGGTCGGTGGGAGACCCAGTACTTC.

The chain has TRBV28 and TRBJ2-1, with TRBD2 identical over 9 bases. V was pared by 1 base and J by 5 bases, with 3 bases of the junction left unmatched. CDR3 length: 15 amino acids. The V gene's germline CDR1 is MDHEN and CDR2 SYDVKM. The CDR3 coding sequence is TGTGCCAGCAGTTTATCGACTAGCGGAAACAATGAGCAGTTCTTC. This encodes CASSLSTSGNNEQFF. Together with reference TRBV28 and TRBJ2-1, the CDR3 gives the full variable domain: DVKVTQSSRYLVKRTGEKVFLECVQDMDHENMFWYRQDPGLGLRLIYFSYDVKMKEKGDIPEGYSVSREKKERFSLILESASTNQTSMYLCASSLSTSGNNEQFFGPGTRLTVL.

The chain uses TRBV4-1 and TRBJ1-1, with D hard to call. Germline CDR1 MGHRA, CDR2 YSYEKL. The length of the CDR3 is 14 residues. The germline V and J ends were trimmed by 2 bases and 1 base, with 8 bases remaining between them. DNA of the CDR3: TGCGCCAGCAGCCAAAGCGTCCAGAACACTGAAGCTTTCTTT. This codes for CASSQSVQNTEAFF.

The V and J genes are TRBV5-6 and TRBJ2-7, with D maybe TRBD1 (5 bases). CDR3 length: 13 amino acids. Trimming left V 0 bases short and J 2 bases short, with 6 bases between. Germline V lookup: CDR1 SGHDT, CDR2 YYEEEE. The CDR3 protein is CASSLEGAYEQYF. The CDR3 nucleotides are TGTGCCAGCAGCTTGGAAGGGGCCTACGAGCAGTACTTC.

The chain couples TRBV9 to TRBJ1-3; tentatively, D is TRBD1 (5 bases). The CDR3 has 15 residues. The V end was cut by 3 bases, the J end by 1 base, with 11 bases between. Per germline, CDR1 SGDLS and CDR2 YYNGEE. CDR3 sequence (DNA): TGTGCCAGCAGCGCAGGACACGTTTCTGGAAACACCATATATTTT. Protein: CASSAGHVSGNTIYF.

This clone occurred once. This chain links TRBV2 with TRBJ2-1, with D perhaps TRBD2 (6 bases). The CDR3 is 11 amino acids. Germline lookup yields CDR1 SNHLY and CDR2 FYNNEI. The V gene lost 7 bases and the J gene lost 15 bases, with 16 bases spanning the gap. CDR3 region: CASTGTATGFF. Written as DNA, the CDR3 is TGTGCCAGCACCGGGACTGCCACGGGGTTCTTC.

In nucleotides, the CDR3 is TGTGCCAGCAGAATATCGAGTATTGAAGCTTTCTTT. Translated: CASRISSIEAFF. This chain links TRBV11-2 with TRBJ1-1; D remains unclear. Germline CDR1 and CDR2: SGHAT and FQNNGV. This CDR3 spans 12 amino acids. Between the trimmed V and J ends, which lost 6 bases and 7 bases, there was a span of 12 bases. Complete variable domain (other parts from reference TRBV11-2 and TRBJ1-1): EAGVAQSPRYKIIEKRQSVAFWCNPISGHATLYWYQQILGQGPKLLIQFQNNGVVDDSQLPKDRFSAERLKGVDSTLKIQPAKLEDSAVYLCASRISSIEAFFGQGTRLTVV.

The chain employs TRBV9 and TRBJ1-3; tentatively, D is TRBD1 (6 bases). The CDR3 totals 15 residues. Germline-derived CDR1 and CDR2 are SGDLS and YYNGEE. Trimming removed 4 bases at V and 0 bases at J, with 11 bases between. CDR3 DNA: TGTGCCAGCAGCCCGACAGGTTCCTCTGGAAACACCATATATTTT. It encodes CASSPTGSSGNTIYF.

The CDR3 protein is CATGDRQKETQYF. DNA for the CDR3: TGTGCCACCGGGGACAGGCAAAAAGAGACCCAGTACTTC. The chain carries TRBV10-3 and TRBJ2-5; 8 nucleotides match TRBD1. Trimming at V came to 10 bases and at J to 3 bases, leaving 7 bases not matched to a gene. Per the germline V gene, CDR1 is ENHRY and CDR2 is SYGVKD. This CDR3 has 13 amino acids.

This clone was counted a few times. The rearrangement joins TRBV7-2 to TRBJ1-6, with 9 bases matching TRBD1. After removal of 5 bases from V and 6 bases from J, the junction contained 8 bases not matched to a gene. This CDR3 is 16 amino acids long. Germline values: CDR1 SGHTA, CDR2 FQGNSA. CDR3 DNA: TGTGCCAGCAGCCGCTTAGGGACAGGGAGTAATTCACCCCTCCACTTT. This translates into CASSRLGTGSNSPLHF.

This clone was recorded only once. The V gene is TRBV9, the J gene TRBJ1-1, with no clear D. CDR1 is SGDLS, CDR2 YYNGEE, per germline. The CDR3 is made up of 15 amino acids. V gave up 4 bases and J gave up 0 bases, with 13 bases separating them. The CDR3, as DNA: TGTGCCAGCAGCCCCACTCCGGAGATGAACACTGAAGCTTTCTTT. Its protein is CASSPTPEMNTEAFF.

The rearrangement joins TRBV3-1 (or the pseudogene TRBV3-2) to TRBJ1-1, with D unclear. The CDR3 spans 12 residues. Trimming took off 10 bases at V and 1 base at J, with 10 bases between the two ends. Germline V CDR1 and CDR2: LGHDT, YNNKEL (reference sequence). This CDR3 reads CATTRANTEAFF. In DNA, the CDR3 is TGTGCCACTACGAGGGCGAACACTGAAGCTTTCTTT.

The rearrangement uses TRBV11-2 and TRBJ2-7; D is perhaps TRBD1 (6 bases). Germline CDR1 reads SGHAT; CDR2 reads FQNNGV. V dropped 3 bases and J dropped 6 bases, with 9 bases sitting between them. The CDR3 is made up of 12 amino acids. CDR3 residues: CASSLGAVEQYF. As DNA, the CDR3 is TGTGCCAGCAGCTTGGGGGCTGTCGAGCAGTACTTC.

The chain recombines TRBV3-1 (or the pseudogene TRBV3-2) with TRBJ1-5; a possible D gene is TRBD1 (6 bases). CDR1 and CDR2 (germline): LGHDT, YNNKEL (reference sequence). This CDR3 is 14 amino acids long. V dropped 5 bases and J dropped 6 bases, with 14 bases sitting between them. The CDR3 DNA follows: TGTGCCAGCAGCGACGGGGGGCGCGGTCAGCCCCAGCATTTT. It encodes CASSDGGRGQPQHF.

V and J are TRBV7-9 and TRBJ2-7; TRBD2 is a possible D gene (6 bases). V was clipped by 0 bases and J by 3 bases, with 9 bases between them. The germline CDR1 and CDR2 sequences are SEHNR and FQNEAQ (reference sequence). CDR3 length: 14 residues. The CDR3 here is CASSLAGTLYEQYF. CDR3 DNA sequence: TGTGCCAGCAGCTTAGCCGGGACTCTCTACGAGCAGTACTTC.

The chain is built from TRBV6-6 and TRBJ1-6; no definite D call. Trimming removed 6 bases at V and 4 bases at J, with 10 bases between. Germline loops: CDR1 MNHNY, CDR2 SVGAGI (reference sequence). This CDR3 region has 14 residues. CDR3 protein: CASRPTEYNSPLHF. CDR3 bases: TGTGCCAGCAGGCCTACAGAATATAATTCACCCCTCCACTTT.

The chain uses TRBV29-1 and TRBJ1-2; D call uncertain. V gave up 6 bases and J gave up 0 bases, with 11 bases separating them. The CDR3 spans 13 residues. From germline, CDR1 is SQVTM and CDR2 ANQGSEA. The CDR3 DNA is TGCAGCGTGTGGAGCGGGACTAACTATGGCTACACCTTC. Its translation is CSVWSGTNYGYTF.

This chain joins TRBV6-5 and TRBJ1-1, with D tentatively TRBD1 (6 bases). Germline lookup yields CDR1 MNHEY and CDR2 SVGAGI. The CDR3 loop spans 11 amino acids. With 7 bases removed from V and 5 bases from J, the gap between germline ends came to 8 bases. The DNA for the CDR3 is TGTGCCAGCACCCAGGGGACTGAAGCTTTCTTT. Protein product: CASTQGTEAFF.

The chain is built from TRBV15 and TRBJ2-1; D is ambiguous. Per the germline V gene, CDR1 is LNHNV and CDR2 is YYDKDF (reference sequence). The CDR3 has 13 residues. V gave up 0 bases and J gave up 5 bases, with 5 bases separating them. CDR3 sequence reads: CATSRDLHNEQFF. The CDR3 DNA sequence: TGTGCCACCAGCAGAGACCTACACAATGAGCAGTTCTTC.

The chain couples TRBV24-1 to TRBJ2-1, with 7 nucleotides matching TRBD1. CDR3 length: 18 amino acids. Germline V gene data show CDR1 as KGHDR and CDR2 as SFDVKD. J was trimmed by 4 bases and V by 0 bases; bases with no gene match: 11. DNA of the CDR3: TGTGCCACCAGTGATTTGGGAATACAGGGGCGAGGATACAATGAGCAGTTCTTC. Its translation is CATSDLGIQGRGYNEQFF.

This clone is a singleton in its sample. The V and J genes are TRBV7-8 and TRBJ1-5; D may be TRBD1 (5 bases). Deletions cut 3 bases from V and 6 bases from J, with 18 bases between. Germline CDR1 SGHVS, CDR2 FQNEAQ. The CDR3 runs to 16 residues. Here the CDR3 DNA reads TGTGCCAGCAGCTTCTCTGGGACTTTCCAAGGTCAGCCCCAGCATTTT. Translated: CASSFSGTFQGQPQHF.